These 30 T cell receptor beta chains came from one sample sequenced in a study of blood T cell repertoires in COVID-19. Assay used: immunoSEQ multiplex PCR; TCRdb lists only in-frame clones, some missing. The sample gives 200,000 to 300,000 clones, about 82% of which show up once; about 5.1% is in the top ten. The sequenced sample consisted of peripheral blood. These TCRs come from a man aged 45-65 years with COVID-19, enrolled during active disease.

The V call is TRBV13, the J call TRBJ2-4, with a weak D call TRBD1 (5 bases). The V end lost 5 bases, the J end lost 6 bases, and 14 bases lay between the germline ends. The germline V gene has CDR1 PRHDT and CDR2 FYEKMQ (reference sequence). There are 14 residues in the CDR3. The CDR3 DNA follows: TGTGCCAGCAGCCACCGACAGCGTGTAAACATTCAGTACTTC. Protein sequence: CASSHRQRVNIQYF.

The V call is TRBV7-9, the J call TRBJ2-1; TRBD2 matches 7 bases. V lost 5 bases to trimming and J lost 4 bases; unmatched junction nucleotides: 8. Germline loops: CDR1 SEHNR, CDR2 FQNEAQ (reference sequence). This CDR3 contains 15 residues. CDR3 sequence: CASSKSGTIYNEQFF. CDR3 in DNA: TGTGCCAGCAGCAAGAGCGGGACCATTTACAATGAGCAGTTCTTC.

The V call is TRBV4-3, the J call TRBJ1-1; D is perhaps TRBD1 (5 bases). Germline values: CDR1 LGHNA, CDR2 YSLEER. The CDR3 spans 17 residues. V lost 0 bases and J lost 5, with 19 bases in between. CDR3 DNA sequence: TGCGCCAGCAGCCAAGAGGGCGTAGGACACCTCGGAACTGAAGCTTTCTTT. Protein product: CASSQEGVGHLGTEAFF.

The CDR3 sequence is CASSEPGDSNQPQHF. The CDR3 coding sequence is TGCGCCAGCAGTGAGCCAGGGGATAGCAATCAGCCCCAGCATTTT. V usage is TRBV10-1 and J usage is TRBJ1-5; tentatively, D is TRBD1 (6 bases). Looked up from germline, CDR1 is WNHNN and CDR2 is SYGVQD (reference sequence). The CDR3 covers 15 residues. V lost 2 bases, J lost 0 bases, and 8 bases lay in between.

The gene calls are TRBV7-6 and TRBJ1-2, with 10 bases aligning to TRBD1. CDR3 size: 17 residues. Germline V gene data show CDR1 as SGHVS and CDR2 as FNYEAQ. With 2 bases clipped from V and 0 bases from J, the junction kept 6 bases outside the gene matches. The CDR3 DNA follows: TGTGCCAGCAGCTTATTAAGACAGGGGGCTACTAACTATGGCTACACCTTC. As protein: CASSLLRQGATNYGYTF.

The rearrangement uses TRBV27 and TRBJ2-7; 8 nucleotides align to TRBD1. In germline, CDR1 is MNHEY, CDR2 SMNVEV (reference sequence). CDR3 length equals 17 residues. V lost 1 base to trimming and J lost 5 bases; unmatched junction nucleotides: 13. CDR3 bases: TGTGCCAGCAGTTTATTCCCTTTGACAGGGGCGGAAAACGAGCAGTACTTC. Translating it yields CASSLFPLTGAENEQYF.

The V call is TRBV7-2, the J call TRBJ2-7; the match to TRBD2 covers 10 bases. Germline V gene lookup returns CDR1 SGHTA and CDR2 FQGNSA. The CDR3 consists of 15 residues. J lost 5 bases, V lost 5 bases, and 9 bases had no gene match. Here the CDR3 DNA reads TGTGCCAGCAGCACCTGGACTAGCGGTACTAACGAGCAGTACTTC. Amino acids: CASSTWTSGTNEQYF. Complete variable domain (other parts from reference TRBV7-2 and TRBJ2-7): GAGVSQSPSNKVTEKGKDVELRCDPISGHTALYWYRQSLGQGLEFLIYFQGNSAPDKSGLPSDRFSAERTGGSVSTLTIQRTQQEDSAVYLCASSTWTSGTNEQYFGPGTRLTVT.

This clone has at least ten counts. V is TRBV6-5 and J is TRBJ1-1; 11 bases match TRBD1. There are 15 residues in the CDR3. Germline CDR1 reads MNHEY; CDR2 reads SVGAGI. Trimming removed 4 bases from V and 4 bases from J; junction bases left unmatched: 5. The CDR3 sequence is CASSSPGTGGTEAFF. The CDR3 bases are TGTGCCAGCAGTTCCCCCGGGACAGGGGGCACTGAAGCTTTCTTT.

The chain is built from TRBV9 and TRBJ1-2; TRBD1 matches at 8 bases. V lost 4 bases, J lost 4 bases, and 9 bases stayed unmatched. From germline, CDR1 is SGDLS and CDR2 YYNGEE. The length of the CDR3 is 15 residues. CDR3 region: CASSSLTGVSYGYTF. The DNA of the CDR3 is TGTGCCAGCAGCTCCTTGACAGGGGTGAGCTATGGCTACACCTTC.

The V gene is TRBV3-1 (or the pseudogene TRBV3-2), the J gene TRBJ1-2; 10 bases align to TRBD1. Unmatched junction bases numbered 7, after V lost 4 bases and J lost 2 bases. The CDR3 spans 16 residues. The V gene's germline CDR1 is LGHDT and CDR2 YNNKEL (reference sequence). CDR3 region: CASSPRQGAWNYGYTF. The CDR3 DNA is TGTGCCAGCAGCCCCAGACAGGGGGCTTGGAACTATGGCTACACCTTC.

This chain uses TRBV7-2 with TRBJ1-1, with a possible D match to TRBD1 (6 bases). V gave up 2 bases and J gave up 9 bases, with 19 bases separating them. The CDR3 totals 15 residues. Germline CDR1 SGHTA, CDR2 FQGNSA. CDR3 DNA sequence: TGTGCCAGCAGCTTAAGAGGCGGGGGGCGCGAAAAAGCTTTCTTT. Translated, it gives CASSLRGGGREKAFF.

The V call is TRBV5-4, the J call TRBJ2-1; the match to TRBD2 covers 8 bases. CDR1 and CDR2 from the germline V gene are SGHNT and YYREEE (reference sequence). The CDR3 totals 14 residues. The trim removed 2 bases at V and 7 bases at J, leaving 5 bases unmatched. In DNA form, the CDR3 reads TGTGCCAGCAGCTTTAGCGGGGAGTCGAATGAGCAGTTCTTC. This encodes CASSFSGESNEQFF.

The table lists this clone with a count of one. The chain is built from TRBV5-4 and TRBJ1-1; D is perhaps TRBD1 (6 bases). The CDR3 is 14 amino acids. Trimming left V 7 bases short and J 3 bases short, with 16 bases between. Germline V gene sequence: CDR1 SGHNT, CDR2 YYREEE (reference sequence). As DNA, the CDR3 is TGTGCCAGCGCCCCACAGGGTTCGGACACTGAAGCTTTCTTT. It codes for CASAPQGSDTEAFF. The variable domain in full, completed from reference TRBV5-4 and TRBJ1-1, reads ETGVTQSPTHLIKTRGQQVTLRCSSQSGHNTVSWYQQALGQGPQFIFQYYREEENGRGNFPPRFSGLQFPNYSSELNVNALELDDSALYLCASAPQGSDTEAFFGQGTRLTVV.

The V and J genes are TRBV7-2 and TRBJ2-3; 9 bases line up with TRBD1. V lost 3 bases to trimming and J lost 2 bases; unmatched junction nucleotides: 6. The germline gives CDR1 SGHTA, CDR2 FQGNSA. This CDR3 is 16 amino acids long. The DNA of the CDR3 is TGTGCCAGCAGCTTGACAGGGGGTTGGTCCACAGATACGCAGTATTTT. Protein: CASSLTGGWSTDTQYF. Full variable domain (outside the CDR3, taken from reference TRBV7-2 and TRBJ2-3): GAGVSQSPSNKVTEKGKDVELRCDPISGHTALYWYRQSLGQGLEFLIYFQGNSAPDKSGLPSDRFSAERTGGSVSTLTIQRTQQEDSAVYLCASSLTGGWSTDTQYFGPGTRLTVL.

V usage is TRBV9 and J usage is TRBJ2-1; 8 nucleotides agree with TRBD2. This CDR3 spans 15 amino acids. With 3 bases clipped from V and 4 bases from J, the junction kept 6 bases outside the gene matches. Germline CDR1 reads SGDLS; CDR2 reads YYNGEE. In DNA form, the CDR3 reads TGTGCCAGCAGCGGGACCGGGACTAGGTACAATGAGCAGTTCTTC. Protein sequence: CASSGTGTRYNEQFF.

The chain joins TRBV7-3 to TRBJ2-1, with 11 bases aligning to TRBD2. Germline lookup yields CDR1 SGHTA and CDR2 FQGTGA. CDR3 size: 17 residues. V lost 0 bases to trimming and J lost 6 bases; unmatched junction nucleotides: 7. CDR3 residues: CASSLTSGGARSNEQFF. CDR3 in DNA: TGTGCCAGCAGCTTAACTAGCGGGGGGGCCAGGTCCAATGAGCAGTTCTTC.

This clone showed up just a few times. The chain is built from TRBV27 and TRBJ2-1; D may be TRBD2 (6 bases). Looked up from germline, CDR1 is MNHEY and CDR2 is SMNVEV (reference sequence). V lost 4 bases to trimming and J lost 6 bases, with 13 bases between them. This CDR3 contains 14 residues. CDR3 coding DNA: TGTGCCAGCAGTTCCCTCCGGGGGACCAATGAGCAGTTCTTC. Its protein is CASSSLRGTNEQFF.

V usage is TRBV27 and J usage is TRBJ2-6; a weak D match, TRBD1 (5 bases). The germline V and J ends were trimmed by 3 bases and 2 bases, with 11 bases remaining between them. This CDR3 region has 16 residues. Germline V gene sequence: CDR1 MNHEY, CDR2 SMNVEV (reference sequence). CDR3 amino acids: CASSFSGFTGANVLTF. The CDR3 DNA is TGTGCCAGCAGTTTTTCAGGGTTTACTGGGGCCAACGTCCTGACTTTC. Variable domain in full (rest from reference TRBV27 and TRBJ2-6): EAQVTQNPRYLITVTGKKLTVTCSQNMNHEYMSWYRQDPGLGLRQIYYSMNVEVTDKGDVPEGYKVSRKEKRNFPLILESPSPNQTSLYFCASSFSGFTGANVLTFGAGSRLTVL.

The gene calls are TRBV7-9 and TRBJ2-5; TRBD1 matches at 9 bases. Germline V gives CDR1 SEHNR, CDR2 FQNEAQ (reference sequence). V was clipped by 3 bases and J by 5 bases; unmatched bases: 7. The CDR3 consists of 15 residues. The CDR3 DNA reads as TGTGCCAGCAGCTTGGGACAGGGAGGAGGGGAGACCCAGTACTTC. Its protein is CASSLGQGGGETQYF.

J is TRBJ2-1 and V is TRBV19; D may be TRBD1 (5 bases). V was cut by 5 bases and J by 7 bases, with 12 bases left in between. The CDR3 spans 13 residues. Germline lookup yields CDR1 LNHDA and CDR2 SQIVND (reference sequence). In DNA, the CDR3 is TGTGCCAGTAGTGTTGGCAGGGTGAATGAGCAGTTCTTC. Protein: CASSVGRVNEQFF.

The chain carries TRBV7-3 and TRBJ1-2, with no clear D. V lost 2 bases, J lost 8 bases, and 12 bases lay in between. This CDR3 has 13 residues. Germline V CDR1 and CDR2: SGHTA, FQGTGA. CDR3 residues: CASSLEGTRGYTF. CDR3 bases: TGTGCCAGCAGCTTAGAGGGTACGCGGGGCTACACCTTC.

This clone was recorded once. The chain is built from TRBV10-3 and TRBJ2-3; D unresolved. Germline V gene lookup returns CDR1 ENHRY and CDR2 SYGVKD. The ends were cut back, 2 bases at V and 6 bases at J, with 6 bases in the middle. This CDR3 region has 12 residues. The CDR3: CAISEPRDTQYF. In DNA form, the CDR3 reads TGTGCCATCAGTGAGCCTCGGGATACGCAGTATTTT.

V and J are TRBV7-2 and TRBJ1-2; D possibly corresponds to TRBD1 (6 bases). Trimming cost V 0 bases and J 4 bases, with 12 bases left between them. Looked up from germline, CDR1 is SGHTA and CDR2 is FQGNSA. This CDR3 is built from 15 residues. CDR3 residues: CASSLAGGSTYGYTF. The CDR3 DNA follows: TGTGCCAGCAGCTTAGCTGGGGGCTCCACCTATGGCTACACCTTC.

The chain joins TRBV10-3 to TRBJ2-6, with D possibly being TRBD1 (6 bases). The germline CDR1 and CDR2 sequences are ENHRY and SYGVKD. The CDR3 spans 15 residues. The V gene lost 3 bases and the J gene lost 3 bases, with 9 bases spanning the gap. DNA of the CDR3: TGTGCCATCAGTGAAGACAGGTATGGGGCCAACGTCCTGACTTTC. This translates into CAISEDRYGANVLTF.

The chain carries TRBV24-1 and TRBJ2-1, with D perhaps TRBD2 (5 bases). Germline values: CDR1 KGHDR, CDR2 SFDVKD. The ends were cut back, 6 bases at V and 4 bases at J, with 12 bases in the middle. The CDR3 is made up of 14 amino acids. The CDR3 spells CATSSSGLYNEQFF. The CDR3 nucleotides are TGTGCCACCAGTTCCAGCGGTCTGTACAATGAGCAGTTCTTC.

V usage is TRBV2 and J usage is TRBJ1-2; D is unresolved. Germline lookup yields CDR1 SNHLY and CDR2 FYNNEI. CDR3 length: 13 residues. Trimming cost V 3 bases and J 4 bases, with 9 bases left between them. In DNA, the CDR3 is TGTGCCAGCAGTGACATGACAAGCTATGGCTACACCTTC. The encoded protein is CASSDMTSYGYTF. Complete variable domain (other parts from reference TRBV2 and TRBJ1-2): EPEVTQTPSHQVTQMGQEVILRCVPISNHLYFYWYRQILGQKVEFLVSFYNNEISEKSEIFDDQFSVERPDGSNFTLKIRSTKLEDSAMYFCASSDMTSYGYTFGSGTRLTVV.

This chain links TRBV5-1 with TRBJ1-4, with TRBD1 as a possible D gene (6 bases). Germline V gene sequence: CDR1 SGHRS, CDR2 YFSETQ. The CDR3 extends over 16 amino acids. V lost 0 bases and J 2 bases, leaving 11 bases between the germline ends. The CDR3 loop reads CASSLGGTGTNEKLFF. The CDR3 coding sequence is TGCGCCAGCAGCTTGGGGGGAACAGGGACTAATGAAAAACTGTTTTTT.

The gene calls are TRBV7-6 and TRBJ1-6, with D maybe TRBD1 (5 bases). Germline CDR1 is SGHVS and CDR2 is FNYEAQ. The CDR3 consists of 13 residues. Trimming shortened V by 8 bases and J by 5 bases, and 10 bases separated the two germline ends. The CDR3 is CASAGQNNSPLHF. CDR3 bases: TGTGCCAGCGCGGGGCAGAATAATTCACCCCTCCACTTT.

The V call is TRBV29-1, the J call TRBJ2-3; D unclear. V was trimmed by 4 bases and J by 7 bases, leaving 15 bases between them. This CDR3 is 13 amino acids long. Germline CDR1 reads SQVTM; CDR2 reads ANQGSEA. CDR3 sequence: CSVVFTSGYTQYF. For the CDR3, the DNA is TGCAGCGTTGTTTTTACGTCGGGTTATACGCAGTATTTT.

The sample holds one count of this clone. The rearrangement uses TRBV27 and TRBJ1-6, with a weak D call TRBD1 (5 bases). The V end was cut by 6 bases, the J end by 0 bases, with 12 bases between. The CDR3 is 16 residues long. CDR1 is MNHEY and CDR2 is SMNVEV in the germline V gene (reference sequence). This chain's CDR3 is CASRLDMSSYNSPLHF. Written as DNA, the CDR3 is TGTGCCAGCAGGCTGGACATGAGCTCCTATAATTCACCCCTCCACTTT.